One sample yielded the 13 T cell receptor beta chains listed below, sequenced in a study of CD8 T cells in ankylosing spondylitis. General study points: Characteristic, it appeared, of ankylosing spondylitis blood was a TCR beta motif of about eight highly homologous variants.

TCRdb re-called the 5' RACE reads through MiXCR, storing one row per CDR3 protein. This sample has about 540,000 distinct CDR3 sequences, with roughly 12% found just once. No antigen has been identified for these receptors. Sequencing used blood, either unsorted or a sorted T cell fraction (not recorded which). These receptors all come from a male donor with ankylosing spondylitis.

The J gene is TRBJ1-2, the V gene TRBV27; maybe TRBD1 (6 bases). The CDR3 extends over 11 amino acids. With 5 bases removed from V and 7 bases from J, the gap between germline ends came to 8 bases. Germline CDR1 is MNHEY and CDR2 is SMNVEV (reference sequence). CDR3 residues: CASSRGAGYTF. CDR3 DNA: TGTGCCAGCAGTCGGGGGGCTGGCTACACCTTC.

This clonotype came up a few times. The J gene is TRBJ2-1, the V gene TRBV27, with D maybe TRBD2 (6 bases). This CDR3 has 15 amino acids. Germline V CDR1 and CDR2: MNHEY, SMNVEV (reference sequence). Deletions cut 5 bases from V and 6 bases from J, with 17 bases between. The CDR3 spells CASSPGGMRVNEQFF. The CDR3 region has the DNA TGTGCCAGCAGTCCCGGGGGAATGCGCGTCAATGAGCAGTTCTTC.

This CDR3 reads CASSQLRTEGYQPQHF. The CDR3, as DNA: TGCGCCAGCAGCCAGCTAAGGACCGAGGGATATCAGCCCCAGCATTTT. The chain is built from TRBV4-1 and TRBJ1-5; D is uncertain. V gave up 3 bases and J gave up 5 bases, with 17 bases separating them. The CDR3 sequence is 16 residues long. The germline gives CDR1 MGHRA, CDR2 YSYEKL.

The rearrangement links TRBV9 to TRBJ2-1; D gene unclear. This CDR3 comprises 14 residues. Germline CDR1 and CDR2: SGDLS and YYNGEE. Deletions cut 2 bases from V and 0 bases from J, with 6 bases between. CDR3 sequence reads: CASSVDDSYNEQFF. CDR3 in DNA: TGTGCCAGCAGCGTCGACGACTCCTACAATGAGCAGTTCTTC.

This clonotype has just a few counts. This chain links TRBV3-1 with TRBJ1-4, with a tentative D call TRBD1 (5 bases). Germline-derived CDR1 and CDR2 are LGHDT and YNNKEL (reference sequence). The CDR3 length is 16 residues. Trimming cost V 3 bases and J 0 bases, with 11 bases left between them. Here the CDR3 reads CASSHPRGATNEKLFF. CDR3 nucleotide sequence: TGTGCCAGCAGCCATCCCCGGGGGGCAACTAATGAAAAACTGTTTTTT.

This clonotype was observed many times. V usage is TRBV24-1 and J usage is TRBJ2-3; the match to TRBD2 covers 9 bases. V lost 3 bases, J lost 0 bases, and 3 bases stayed unmatched. This CDR3 has 16 residues. Germline V gives CDR1 KGHDR, CDR2 SFDVKD. CDR3 bases: TGTGCCACCAGTGATGCTAGCGGGATAAGCACAGATACGCAGTATTTT. Translating it yields CATSDASGISTDTQYF.

Here the CDR3 DNA reads TGCAGTGCCAAGGGGAATGTAGCCTATAATTCACCCCTCCACTTT. This codes for CSAKGNVAYNSPLHF. The J gene is TRBJ1-6, the V gene TRBV20-1; perhaps TRBD1 as D (5 bases). The germline CDR1 and CDR2 sequences are DFQATT and SNEGSKA (reference sequence). Trimming took off 6 bases at V and 2 bases at J, with 14 bases between the two ends. The CDR3 has 15 residues.

This clonotype was seen only a few times. V is TRBV27 and J is TRBJ2-1; TRBD2 might be the D (6 bases). The CDR3 is 14 residues long. Trimming cost V 8 bases and J 8 bases, with 19 bases left between them. CDR1 and CDR2 from the germline V gene are MNHEY and SMNVEV (reference sequence). The CDR3 DNA reads as TGTGCCAGCCCGGGACTGCCGACCTATTATGAGCAGTTCTTC. Translation gives CASPGLPTYYEQFF.

The chain uses TRBV19 and TRBJ1-1, with a weak D call TRBD1 (5 bases). CDR1 LNHDA and CDR2 SQIVND come from the germline V gene (reference sequence). The V and J ends lost 5 bases and 1 base respectively, with 17 bases between them. This CDR3 region has 16 residues. The CDR3 nucleotides are TGTGCCAGTAGTCCACCCGGGGGACGGAAGAACACTGAAGCTTTCTTT. Protein sequence: CASSPPGGRKNTEAFF. The complete variable domain, with remaining parts taken from reference TRBV19 and TRBJ1-1, reads DGGITQSPKYLFRKEGQNVTLSCEQNLNHDAMYWYRQDPGQGLRLIYYSQIVNDFQKGDIAEGYSVSREKKESFPLTVTSAQKNPTAFYLCASSPPGGRKNTEAFFGQGTRLTVV.

Ten or more counts support this clonotype. The V gene is TRBV7-2, the J gene TRBJ2-5; TRBD1 aligns across 7 bases. The CDR3 has 13 amino acids. Germline trimming cut 5 bases from V and 2 bases from J; bases unmatched to any gene: 2. Germline assignment: CDR1 SGHTA and CDR2 FQGNSA. This CDR3 is CASSPQGQETQYF. The CDR3 DNA follows: TGTGCCAGCAGCCCACAGGGGCAAGAGACCCAGTACTTC.

This rearrangement joins TRBV2 to TRBJ1-2, with TRBD1 matching over 9 bases. CDR3 length: 15 residues. V was clipped by 5 bases and J by 1 base; unmatched bases: 5. Germline V gives CDR1 SNHLY, CDR2 FYNNEI. CDR3: CASSTQGAGNYGYTF. CDR3 bases: TGTGCCAGCAGTACACAGGGGGCTGGTAACTATGGCTACACCTTC.

This clonotype was observed a handful of times. In DNA form, the CDR3 reads TGTGCCACCAGCAGAACTGGACAGGCGGGGACTTGGTTTAGCAATCAGCCCCAGCATTTT. This sequence encodes CATSRTGQAGTWFSNQPQHF. This chain joins TRBV15 and TRBJ1-5; 7 bases align to TRBD1. The germline V gene encodes CDR1 LNHNV and CDR2 YYDKDF (reference sequence). This CDR3 has 20 amino acids. J gave up 0 bases and V 2 bases, and 16 bases lay outside the gene matches.

The table lists this clonotype with a few counts. The V and J genes are TRBV20-1 and TRBJ1-2; D perhaps matches TRBD1 (6 bases). The V gene lost 5 bases and the J gene lost 8 bases, with 21 bases spanning the gap. CDR3 length: 14 amino acids. From germline, CDR1 is DFQATT and CDR2 SNEGSKA (reference sequence). The CDR3 here is CSAPGDTRLLGYTF. CDR3 coding DNA: TGCAGTGCTCCCGGGGACACCCGACTTTTGGGCTACACCTTC.